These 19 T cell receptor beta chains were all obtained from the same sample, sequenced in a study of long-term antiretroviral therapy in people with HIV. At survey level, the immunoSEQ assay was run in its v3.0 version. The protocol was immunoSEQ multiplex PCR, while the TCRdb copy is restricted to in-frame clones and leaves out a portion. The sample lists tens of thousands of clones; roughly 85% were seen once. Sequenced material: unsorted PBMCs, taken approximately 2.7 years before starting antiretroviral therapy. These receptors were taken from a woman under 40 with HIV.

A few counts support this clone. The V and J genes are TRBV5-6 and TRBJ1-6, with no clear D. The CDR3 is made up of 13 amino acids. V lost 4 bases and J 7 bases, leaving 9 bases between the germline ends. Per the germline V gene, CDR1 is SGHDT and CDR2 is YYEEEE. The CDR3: CASSTDSNSPLHF. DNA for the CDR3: TGTGCCAGCAGCACAGACTCAAATTCACCCCTCCACTTT.

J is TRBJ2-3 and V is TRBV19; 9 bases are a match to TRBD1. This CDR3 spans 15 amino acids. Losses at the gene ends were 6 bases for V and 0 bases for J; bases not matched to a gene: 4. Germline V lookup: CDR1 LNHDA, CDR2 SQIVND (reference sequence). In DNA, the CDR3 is TGTGCCAGTAGAGACAGGGGGAAAAGCACAGATACGCAGTATTTT. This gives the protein CASRDRGKSTDTQYF.

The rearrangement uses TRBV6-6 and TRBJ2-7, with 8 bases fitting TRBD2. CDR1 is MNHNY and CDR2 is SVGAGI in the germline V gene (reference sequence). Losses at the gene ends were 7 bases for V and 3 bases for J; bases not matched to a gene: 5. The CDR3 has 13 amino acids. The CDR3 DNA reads TGTGCCAGCACCACTAGCGGCTACTACGAGCAGTACTTC. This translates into CASTTSGYYEQYF.

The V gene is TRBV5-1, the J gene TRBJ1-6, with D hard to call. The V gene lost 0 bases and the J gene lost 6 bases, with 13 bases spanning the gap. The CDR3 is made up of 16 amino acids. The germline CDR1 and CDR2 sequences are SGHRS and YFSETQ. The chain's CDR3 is CASSLAYSLLNSPLHF. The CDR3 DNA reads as TGCGCCAGCAGCTTGGCCTACAGTCTGCTTAATTCACCCCTCCACTTT. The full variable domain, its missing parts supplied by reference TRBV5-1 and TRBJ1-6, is KAGVTQTPRYLIKTRGQQVTLSCSPISGHRSVSWYQQTPGQGLQFLFEYFSETQRNKGNFPGRFSGRQFSNSRSEMNVSTLELGDSALYLCASSLAYSLLNSPLHFGNGTRLTVT.

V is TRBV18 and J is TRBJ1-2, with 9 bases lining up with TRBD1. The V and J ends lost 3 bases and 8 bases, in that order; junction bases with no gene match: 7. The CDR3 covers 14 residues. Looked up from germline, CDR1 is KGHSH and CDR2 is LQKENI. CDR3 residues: CASSPSGTGKGYTF. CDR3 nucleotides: TGTGCCAGCTCACCCTCAGGGACAGGGAAAGGCTACACCTTC. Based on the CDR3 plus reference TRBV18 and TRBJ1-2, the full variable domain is NAGVMQNPRHLVRRRGQEARLRCSPMKGHSHVYWYRQLPEEGLKFMVYLQKENIIDESGMPKERFSAEFPKEGPSILRIQQVVRGDSAAYFCASSPSGTGKGYTFGSGTRLTVV.

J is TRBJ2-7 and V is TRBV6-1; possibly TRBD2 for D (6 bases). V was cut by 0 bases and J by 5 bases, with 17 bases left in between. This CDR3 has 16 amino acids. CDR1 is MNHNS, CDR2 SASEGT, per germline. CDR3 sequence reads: CASSEAPQGGANEQYV. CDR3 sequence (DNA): TGTGCCAGCAGTGAAGCCCCCCAGGGAGGAGCTAACGAGCAGTACGTC.

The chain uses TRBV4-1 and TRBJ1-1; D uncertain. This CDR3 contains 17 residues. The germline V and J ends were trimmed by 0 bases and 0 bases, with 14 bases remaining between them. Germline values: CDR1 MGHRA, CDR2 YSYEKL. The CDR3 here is CASSQERVGIMNTEAFF. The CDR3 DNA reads TGCGCCAGCAGCCAAGAGAGGGTGGGGATCATGAACACTGAAGCTTTCTTT.

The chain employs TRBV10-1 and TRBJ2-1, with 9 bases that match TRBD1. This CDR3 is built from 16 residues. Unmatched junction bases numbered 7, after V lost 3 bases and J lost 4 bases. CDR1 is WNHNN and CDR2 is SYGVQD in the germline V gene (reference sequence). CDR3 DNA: TGCGCCAGCAGTGAATCCGTTGGGACAGGGTACAATGAGCAGTTCTTC. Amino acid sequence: CASSESVGTGYNEQFF.

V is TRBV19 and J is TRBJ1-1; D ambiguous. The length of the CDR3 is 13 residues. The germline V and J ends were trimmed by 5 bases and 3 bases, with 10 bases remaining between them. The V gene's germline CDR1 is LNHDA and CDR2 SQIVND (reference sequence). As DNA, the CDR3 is TGTGCCAGTAGTTCCACGACCTACACTGAAGCTTTCTTT. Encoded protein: CASSSTTYTEAFF.

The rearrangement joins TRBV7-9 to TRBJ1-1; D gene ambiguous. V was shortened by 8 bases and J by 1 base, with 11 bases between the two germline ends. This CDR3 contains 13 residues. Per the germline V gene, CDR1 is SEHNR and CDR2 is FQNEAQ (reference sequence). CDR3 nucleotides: TGTGCCAGCGAAACAGTCAAGAACACTGAAGCTTTCTTT. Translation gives CASETVKNTEAFF. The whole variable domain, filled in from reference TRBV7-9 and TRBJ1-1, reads DTGVSQNPRHKITKRGQNVTFRCDPISEHNRLYWYRQTLGQGPEFLTYFQNEAQLEKSRLLSDRFSAERPKGSFSTLEIQRTEQGDSAMYLCASETVKNTEAFFGQGTRLTVV.

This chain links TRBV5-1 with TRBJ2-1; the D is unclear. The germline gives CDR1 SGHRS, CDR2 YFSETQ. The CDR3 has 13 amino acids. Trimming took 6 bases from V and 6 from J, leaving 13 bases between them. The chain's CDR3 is CASTPIWGNEQFF. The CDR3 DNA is TGCGCCAGCACCCCGATATGGGGCAATGAGCAGTTCTTC.

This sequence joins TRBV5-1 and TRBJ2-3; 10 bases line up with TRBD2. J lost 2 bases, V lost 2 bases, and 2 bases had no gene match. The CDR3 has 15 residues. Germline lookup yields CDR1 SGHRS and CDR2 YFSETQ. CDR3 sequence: CASSFTSGATDTQYF. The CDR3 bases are TGCGCCAGCAGCTTTACTAGCGGGGCCACAGATACGCAGTATTTT. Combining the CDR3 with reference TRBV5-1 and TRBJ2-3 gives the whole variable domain KAGVTQTPRYLIKTRGQQVTLSCSPISGHRSVSWYQQTPGQGLQFLFEYFSETQRNKGNFPGRFSGRQFSNSRSEMNVSTLELGDSALYLCASSFTSGATDTQYFGPGTRLTVL.

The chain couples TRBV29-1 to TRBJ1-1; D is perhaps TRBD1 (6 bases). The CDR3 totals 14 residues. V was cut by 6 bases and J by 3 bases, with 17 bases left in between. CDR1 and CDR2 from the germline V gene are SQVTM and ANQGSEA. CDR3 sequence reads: CSVPKGGSYTEAFF. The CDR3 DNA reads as TGCAGCGTCCCAAAGGGGGGAAGTTACACTGAAGCTTTCTTT.

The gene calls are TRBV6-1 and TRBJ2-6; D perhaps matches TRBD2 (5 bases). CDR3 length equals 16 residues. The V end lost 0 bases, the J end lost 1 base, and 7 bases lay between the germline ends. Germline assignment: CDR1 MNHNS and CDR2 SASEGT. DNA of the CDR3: TGTGCCAGCAGTGAAGCGTCGGGGTCTGGGGCCAACGTCCTGACTTTC. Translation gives CASSEASGSGANVLTF.

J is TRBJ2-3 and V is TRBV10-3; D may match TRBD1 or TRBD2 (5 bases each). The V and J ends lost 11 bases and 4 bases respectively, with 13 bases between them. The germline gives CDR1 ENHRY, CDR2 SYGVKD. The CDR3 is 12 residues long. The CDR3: CASWDVADTQYF. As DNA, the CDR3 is TGTGCCTCCTGGGACGTAGCAGATACGCAGTATTTT.

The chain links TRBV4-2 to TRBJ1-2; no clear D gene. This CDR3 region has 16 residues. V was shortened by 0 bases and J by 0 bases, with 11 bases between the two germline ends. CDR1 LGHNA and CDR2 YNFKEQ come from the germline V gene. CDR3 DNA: TGTGCCAGCAGCCAAGAGCGGTCAGTAGCTAACTATGGCTACACCTTC. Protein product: CASSQERSVANYGYTF.

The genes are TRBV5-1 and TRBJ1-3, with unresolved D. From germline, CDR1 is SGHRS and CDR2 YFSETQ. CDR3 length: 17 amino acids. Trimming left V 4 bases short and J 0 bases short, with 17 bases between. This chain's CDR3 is CASSPGPGFGSGNTIYF. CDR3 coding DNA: TGCGCCAGCAGCCCTGGACCCGGGTTCGGCTCTGGAAACACCATATATTTT.

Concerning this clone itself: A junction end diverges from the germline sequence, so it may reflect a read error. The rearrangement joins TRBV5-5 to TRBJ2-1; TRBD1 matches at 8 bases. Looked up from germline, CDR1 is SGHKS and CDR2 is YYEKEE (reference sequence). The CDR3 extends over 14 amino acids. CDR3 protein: CAGSRQQGVNEQFF. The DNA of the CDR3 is TGTGCCGGCAGCAGGCAACAGGGGGTAAATGAGCAGTTCTTC.

The CDR3 DNA reads TGTGCCAGCCACGAACAGGGGGTAAACACTGAAGCTTTCTTT. Its protein product is CASHEQGVNTEAFF. The chain employs TRBV18 and TRBJ1-1; TRBD1 aligns across 8 bases. Germline V lookup: CDR1 KGHSH, CDR2 LQKENI. The CDR3 totals 14 residues. Trimming cost V 8 bases and J 2 bases; bases outside gene matches: 7.